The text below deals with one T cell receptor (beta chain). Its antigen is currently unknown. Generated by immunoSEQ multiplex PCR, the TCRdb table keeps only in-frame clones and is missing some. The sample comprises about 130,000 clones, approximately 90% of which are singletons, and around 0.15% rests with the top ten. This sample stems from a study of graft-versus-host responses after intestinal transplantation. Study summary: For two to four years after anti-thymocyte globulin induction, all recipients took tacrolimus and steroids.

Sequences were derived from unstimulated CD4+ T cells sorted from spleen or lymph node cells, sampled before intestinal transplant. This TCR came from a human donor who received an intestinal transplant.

Written as DNA, the CDR3 is TGTGCCAGCAGCTTAGTGGGCAGGGGGGGTTTATTCACTGAAGCTTTCTTT. Encoded protein: CASSLVGRGGLFTEAFF. J is TRBJ1-1 and V is TRBV7-9, with TRBD1 identical over 7 bases. This CDR3 has 17 residues. The trim removed 1 base at V and 4 bases at J, leaving 12 bases unmatched. Germline CDR1 and CDR2: SEHNR and FQNEAQ (reference sequence). Full variable domain (remainder filled in from reference TRBV7-9 and TRBJ1-1): DTGVSQNPRHKITKRGQNVTFRCDPISEHNRLYWYRQTLGQGPEFLTYFQNEAQLEKSRLLSDRFSAERPKGSFSTLEIQRTEQGDSAMYLCASSLVGRGGLFTEAFFGQGTRLTVV.